This section outlines one T cell receptor (beta chain) sequence together with its context. The data are from a study of PD-1 blockade in mismatch repair-deficient tumors. Libraries were prepared by immunoSEQ multiplex PCR; TCRdb keeps only in-frame clonotypes and omits some of them. The data show about 120,000 clones, 88% seen once. TCR sequencing covered a few patients who responded to pembrolizumab. Per germline, CDR1 SGDLS and CDR2 YYNGEE. V was clipped by 3 bases and J by 0 bases, with 7 bases between them. The CDR3 length is 14 residues. This sequence originates from an adult with mismatch repair-deficient cancer. Sequences were derived from peripheral blood, sampled approximately 73 weeks after starting pembrolizumab. The gene calls are TRBV9 and TRBJ1-5; D gene unclear. The CDR3 nucleotides read TGTGCCAGCAGCGACACAGCTAGCAATCAGCCCCAGCATTTT. Amino acid sequence: CASSDTASNQPQHF.